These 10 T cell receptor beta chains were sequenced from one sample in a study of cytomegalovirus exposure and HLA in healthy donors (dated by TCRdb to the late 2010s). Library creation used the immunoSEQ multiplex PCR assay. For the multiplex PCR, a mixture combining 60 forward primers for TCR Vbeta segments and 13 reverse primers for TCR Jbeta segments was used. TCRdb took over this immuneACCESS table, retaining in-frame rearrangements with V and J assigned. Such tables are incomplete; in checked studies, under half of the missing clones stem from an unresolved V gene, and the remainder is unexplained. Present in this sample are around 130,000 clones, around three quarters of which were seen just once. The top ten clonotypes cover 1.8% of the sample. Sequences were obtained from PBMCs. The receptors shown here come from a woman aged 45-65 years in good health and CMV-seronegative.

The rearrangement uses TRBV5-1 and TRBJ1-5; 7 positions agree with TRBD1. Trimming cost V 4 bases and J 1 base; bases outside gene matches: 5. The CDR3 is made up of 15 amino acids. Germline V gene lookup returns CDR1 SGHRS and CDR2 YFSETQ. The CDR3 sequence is CASSEQGMSNQPQHF. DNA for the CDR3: TGCGCCAGCAGCGAACAGGGGATGAGCAATCAGCCCCAGCATTTT.

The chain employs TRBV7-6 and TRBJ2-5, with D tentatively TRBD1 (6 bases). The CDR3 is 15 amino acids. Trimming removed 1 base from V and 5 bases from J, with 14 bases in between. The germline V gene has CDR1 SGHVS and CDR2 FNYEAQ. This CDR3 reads CASSLGQGLRETQYF. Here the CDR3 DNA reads TGTGCCAGCAGCTTAGGGCAGGGGTTACGGGAGACCCAGTACTTC. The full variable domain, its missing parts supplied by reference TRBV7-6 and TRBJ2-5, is GAGVSQSPRYKVTKRGQDVALRCDPISGHVSLYWYRQALGQGPEFLTYFNYEAQQDKSGLPNDRFSAERPEGSISTLTIQRTEQRDSAMYRCASSLGQGLRETQYFGPGTRLLVL.

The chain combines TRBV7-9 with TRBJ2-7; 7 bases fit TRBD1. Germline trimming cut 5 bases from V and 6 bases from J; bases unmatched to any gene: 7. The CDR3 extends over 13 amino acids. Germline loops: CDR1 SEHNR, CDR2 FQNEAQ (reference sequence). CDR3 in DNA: TGTGCCAGCAGCCATAGACAGGGTGGCGAGCAGTACGTC. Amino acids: CASSHRQGGEQYV.

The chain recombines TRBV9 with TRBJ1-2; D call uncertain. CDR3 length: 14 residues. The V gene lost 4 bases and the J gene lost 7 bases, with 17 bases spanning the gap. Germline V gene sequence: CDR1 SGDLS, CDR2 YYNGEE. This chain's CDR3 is CASSPTATPGGYTF. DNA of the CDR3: TGTGCCAGCAGCCCCACCGCTACTCCCGGTGGCTACACCTTC.

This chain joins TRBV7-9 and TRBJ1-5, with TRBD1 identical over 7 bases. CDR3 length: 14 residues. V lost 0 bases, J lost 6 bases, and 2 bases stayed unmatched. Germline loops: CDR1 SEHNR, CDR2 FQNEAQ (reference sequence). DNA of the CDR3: TGTGCCAGCAGCTTAGCGGGACAGCGTCAGCCCCAGCATTTT. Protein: CASSLAGQRQPQHF.

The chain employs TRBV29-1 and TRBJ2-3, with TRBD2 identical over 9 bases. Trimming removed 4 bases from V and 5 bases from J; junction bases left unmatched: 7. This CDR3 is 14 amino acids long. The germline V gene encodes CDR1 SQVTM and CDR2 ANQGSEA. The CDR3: CSVGLAGVEDTQYF. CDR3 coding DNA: TGCAGCGTTGGCTTAGCGGGAGTCGAAGATACGCAGTATTTT.

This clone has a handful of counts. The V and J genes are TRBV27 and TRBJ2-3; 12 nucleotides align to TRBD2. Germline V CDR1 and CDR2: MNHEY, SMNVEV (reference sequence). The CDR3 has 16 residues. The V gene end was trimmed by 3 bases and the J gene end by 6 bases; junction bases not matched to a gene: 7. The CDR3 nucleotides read TGTGCCAGCAGTTTTTCTAGCGGGAGGGCCAAGGATACGCAGTATTTT. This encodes CASSFSSGRAKDTQYF.

This CDR3 reads CASTETDTQYF. The CDR3 nucleotides read TGTGCCAGCACCGAGACTGATACGCAGTATTTT. V usage is TRBV7-9 and J usage is TRBJ2-3; D gene uncertain. V was shortened by 7 bases and J by 6 bases, with 8 bases between the two germline ends. This CDR3 contains 11 residues. Looked up from germline, CDR1 is SEHNR and CDR2 is FQNEAQ (reference sequence).

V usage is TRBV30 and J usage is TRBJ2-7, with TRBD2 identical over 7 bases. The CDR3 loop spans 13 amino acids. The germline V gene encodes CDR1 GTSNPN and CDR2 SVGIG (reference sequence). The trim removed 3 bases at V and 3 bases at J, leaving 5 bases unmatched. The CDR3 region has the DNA TGTGCCTGGAGCGCGGGAGAAAGCTACGAGCAGTACGTC. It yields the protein CAWSAGESYEQYV.

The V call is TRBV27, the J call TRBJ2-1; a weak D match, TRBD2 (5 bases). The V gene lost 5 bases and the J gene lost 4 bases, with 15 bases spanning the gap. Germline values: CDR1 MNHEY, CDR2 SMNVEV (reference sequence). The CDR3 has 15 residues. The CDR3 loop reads CASSPKGSLYNEQFF. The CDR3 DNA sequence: TGTGCCAGCAGTCCTAAAGGGAGTCTGTACAATGAGCAGTTCTTC.